The 21 T cell receptor beta chains reported below all come from one sample, sequenced in a study of blood T cell repertoires in COVID-19. Measured with immunoSEQ multiplex PCR; TCRdb has only the in-frame clones, and not every one. The table records some 180,000 clones, 83% of them present only once. Material: peripheral blood. The receptors come from a woman of 80 years or more with acute or convalescent COVID-19.

This chain joins TRBV30 and TRBJ1-4; 7 bases match TRBD1. Germline trimming cut 7 bases from V and 3 bases from J; bases unmatched to any gene: 8. This CDR3 region has 14 residues. The germline gives CDR1 GTSNPN, CDR2 SVGIG (reference sequence). The CDR3 reads CASDRATSNEKLFF. The CDR3 DNA reads as TGTGCCTCCGACAGGGCGACGTCTAATGAAAAACTGTTTTTT.

V gene TRBV4-3 combines with J gene TRBJ2-7; 10 bases are a match to TRBD1. This CDR3 has 15 residues. V was pared by 4 bases and J by 4 bases, with 7 bases of the junction left unmatched. CDR1 and CDR2 (germline): LGHNA, YSLEER. DNA for the CDR3: TGCGCCAGCAGCCCAAACCTGGGACAGGGGTACGAGCAGTACTTC. It specifies CASSPNLGQGYEQYF.

The chain has TRBV6-2 or TRBV6-3 and TRBJ2-7; 9 nucleotides line up with TRBD1. Germline values: CDR1 MNHEY, CDR2 SVGEGT. CDR3 size: 15 residues. V lost 2 bases, J lost 5 bases, and 7 bases stayed unmatched. The CDR3 here is CASSYIVGQGNEQYF. CDR3 nucleotide sequence: TGTGCCAGCAGTTACATAGTTGGACAGGGGAACGAGCAGTACTTC.

This clone occurred a few times. V and J are TRBV4-1 and TRBJ1-2; no clear D gene. There are 13 residues in the CDR3. V lost 0 bases and J lost 10, with 12 bases in between. CDR1 and CDR2 (germline): MGHRA, YSYEKL. This CDR3 reads CASSQDEGASYTF. The CDR3 DNA reads as TGCGCCAGCAGCCAAGATGAGGGAGCATCCTACACCTTC.

The chain uses TRBV2 and TRBJ2-5; TRBD1 might be the D (6 bases). V was clipped by 2 bases and J by 6 bases, with 13 bases between them. The germline gives CDR1 SNHLY, CDR2 FYNNEI. CDR3 length: 14 amino acids. The CDR3 here is CASSETGTIKTQYF. For the CDR3, the DNA is TGTGCCAGCAGTGAAACAGGGACGATAAAGACCCAGTACTTC.

The J gene is TRBJ1-5, the V gene TRBV30; D is perhaps TRBD1 (6 bases). This CDR3 is built from 14 residues. V lost 4 bases and J lost 1, with 11 bases in between. Germline V gives CDR1 GTSNPN, CDR2 SVGIG (reference sequence). The CDR3 nucleotides read TGTGCCTGGAAAACAGGGTTCAGCAATCAGCCCCAGCATTTT. This gives the protein CAWKTGFSNQPQHF.

The V call is TRBV7-2, the J call TRBJ1-3; the D is unclear. V dropped 3 bases and J dropped 3 bases, with 6 bases sitting between them. Per germline, CDR1 SGHTA and CDR2 FQGNSA. The length of the CDR3 is 13 residues. This chain's CDR3 is CASSLGGGNTIYF. CDR3 nucleotide sequence: TGTGCCAGCAGCTTGGGAGGTGGAAACACCATATATTTT.

The CDR3 loop is CASSVVGGTNGELFF. The CDR3 DNA sequence: TGTGCCAGCAGCGTAGTGGGAGGTACAAACGGGGAGCTGTTTTTT. The chain joins TRBV9 to TRBJ2-2; possibly TRBD2 for D (6 bases). Germline CDR1 is SGDLS and CDR2 is YYNGEE. Trimming removed 0 bases from V and 7 bases from J, with 13 bases in between. The CDR3 is 15 residues long.

This sequence joins TRBV6-2 or TRBV6-3 and TRBJ1-1; the match to TRBD1 covers 7 bases. Germline assignment: CDR1 MNHEY and CDR2 SVGEGT. Germline trimming cut 0 bases from V and 0 bases from J; bases unmatched to any gene: 10. The CDR3 sequence is 18 residues long. CDR3 sequence (DNA): TGTGCCAGCAGTTACTCGAGGCCTACGACAGGGCTGAACACTGAAGCTTTCTTT. Its translation: CASSYSRPTTGLNTEAFF.

The CDR3 nucleotides are TGTGCCAGCAGAGTACTCGATGAAGCTTTCTTT. Translation gives CASRVLDEAFF. The J gene is TRBJ1-1, the V gene TRBV2, with D unclear. Germline CDR1 and CDR2: SNHLY and FYNNEI. The length of the CDR3 is 11 residues. V was cut by 6 bases and J by 7 bases, with 9 bases left in between.

In its sample, this clone is medium-sized. The chain employs TRBV5-4 and TRBJ2-7; 10 nucleotides align to TRBD1. V dropped 0 bases and J dropped 2; count of bases not matched to a gene: 2. Germline V gene sequence: CDR1 SGHNT, CDR2 YYREEE (reference sequence). The CDR3 is made up of 15 amino acids. Here the CDR3 DNA reads TGTGCCAGCAGCTTGGGGGGACAGGGGACCTACGAGCAGTACTTC. Translating gives CASSLGGQGTYEQYF.

The V and J genes are TRBV19 and TRBJ2-5; TRBD1 aligns across 8 bases. The CDR3 is 15 amino acids. Germline CDR1 LNHDA, CDR2 SQIVND (reference sequence). Trimming removed 5 bases from V and 0 bases from J; junction bases left unmatched: 5. The CDR3 spells CASSSQTGDQETQYF. In nucleotides, the CDR3 is TGTGCCAGTAGTTCCCAGACAGGGGACCAAGAGACCCAGTACTTC.

Here the CDR3 DNA reads TGTGCCAGCAGCCAAGACATAGCGGGAGGCATCTCCTACGAGCAGTACTTC. Its protein product is CASSQDIAGGISYEQYF. The V gene is TRBV3-1 (or the pseudogene TRBV3-2), the J gene TRBJ2-7; TRBD2 matches 10 bases. The CDR3 sequence is 17 residues long. V trimming: 0 bases; J trimming: 0 bases; junction bases outside the gene matches: 5. Germline CDR1 reads LGHDT; CDR2 reads YNNKEL (reference sequence).

This chain connects TRBV5-1 to TRBJ2-3, with a tentative D call TRBD2 (6 bases). Germline V lookup: CDR1 SGHRS, CDR2 YFSETQ. Trimming shortened V by 2 bases and J by 5 bases, and 15 bases separated the two germline ends. This CDR3 is 15 amino acids long. The DNA of the CDR3 is TGCGCCAGCAGCTTCCAAGTCCAGGGAGGAGATACGCAGTATTTT. Residues: CASSFQVQGGDTQYF.

This chain links TRBV18 with TRBJ1-2; 7 bases are shared with TRBD1. The CDR3 loop spans 14 amino acids. The germline gives CDR1 KGHSH, CDR2 LQKENI. Trimming at V came to 3 bases and at J to 0 bases, leaving 1 base not matched to a gene. The CDR3 loop reads CASSPGTANYGYTF. The CDR3 DNA is TGTGCCAGCTCACCGGGGACAGCTAACTATGGCTACACCTTC.

This clone came up a few times. The V and J genes are TRBV30 and TRBJ1-3, with 7 nucleotides matching TRBD1. The V segment lost 3 bases and the J segment 1 base; nucleotides outside the gene matches: 6. Germline loops: CDR1 GTSNPN, CDR2 SVGIG (reference sequence). This CDR3 region has 15 residues. The DNA of the CDR3 is TGTGCCTGGAGCCTAAACAGGGGATCTGGAAACACCATATATTTT. This codes for CAWSLNRGSGNTIYF.

This clone was counted only a few times. The CDR3 nucleotides are TGTGCCAGCAGCTTACTACCTAGCGGGAGCGTCACCGGGGAGCTGTTTTTT. Translating gives CASSLLPSGSVTGELFF. The V call is TRBV7-8, the J call TRBJ2-2, with 10 bases fitting TRBD2. The V gene end was trimmed by 2 bases and the J gene end by 4 bases; junction bases not matched to a gene: 7. Germline CDR1 and CDR2: SGHVS and FQNEAQ. CDR3 length: 17 residues. The variable domain in full, completed from reference TRBV7-8 and TRBJ2-2, reads GAGVSQSPRYKVAKRGQDVALRCDPISGHVSLFWYQQALGQGPEFLTYFQNEAQLDKSGLPSDRFFAERPEGSVSTLKIQRTQQEDSAVYLCASSLLPSGSVTGELFFGEGSRLTVL.

The V and J genes are TRBV9 and TRBJ2-7; D gene uncertain. V was pared by 4 bases and J by 2 bases, with 16 bases between. Germline lookup yields CDR1 SGDLS and CDR2 YYNGEE. This CDR3 has 15 amino acids. The CDR3 DNA reads TGTGCCAGCAGCCCCAGATCATGGCCAGCCTACGAGCAGTACTTC. It is translated as CASSPRSWPAYEQYF.

The chain joins TRBV6-4 to TRBJ2-3; a possible D gene is TRBD1 (6 bases). From germline, CDR1 is MRHNA and CDR2 SNTAGT. The ends were cut back, 4 bases at V and 4 bases at J, with 15 bases in the middle. CDR3 size: 15 residues. CDR3 in amino acids: CASSVTGTSADTQYF. In DNA form, the CDR3 reads TGTGCCAGCAGTGTCACAGGGACATCGGCAGATACGCAGTATTTT.

This chain joins TRBV2 and TRBJ2-7; perhaps TRBD1 as D (6 bases). Germline V gives CDR1 SNHLY, CDR2 FYNNEI. V was shortened by 4 bases and J by 3 bases, with 7 bases between the two germline ends. The CDR3 runs to 12 residues. As DNA, the CDR3 is TGTGCCAGCAGTGTAGGGGGCTACGAGCAGTACTTC. Translated, it gives CASSVGGYEQYF.

The chain's CDR3 is CASSLRQVGDGEQYF. CDR3 sequence (DNA): TGTGCCAGCAGTCTTAGACAGGTTGGGGATGGCGAGCAGTACTTC. The chain is built from TRBV7-9 and TRBJ2-7, with D possibly TRBD1 on 6 matching bases. V lost 6 bases and J lost 6, with 21 bases in between. This CDR3 region has 15 residues. Germline V lookup: CDR1 SEHNR, CDR2 FQNEAQ (reference sequence).